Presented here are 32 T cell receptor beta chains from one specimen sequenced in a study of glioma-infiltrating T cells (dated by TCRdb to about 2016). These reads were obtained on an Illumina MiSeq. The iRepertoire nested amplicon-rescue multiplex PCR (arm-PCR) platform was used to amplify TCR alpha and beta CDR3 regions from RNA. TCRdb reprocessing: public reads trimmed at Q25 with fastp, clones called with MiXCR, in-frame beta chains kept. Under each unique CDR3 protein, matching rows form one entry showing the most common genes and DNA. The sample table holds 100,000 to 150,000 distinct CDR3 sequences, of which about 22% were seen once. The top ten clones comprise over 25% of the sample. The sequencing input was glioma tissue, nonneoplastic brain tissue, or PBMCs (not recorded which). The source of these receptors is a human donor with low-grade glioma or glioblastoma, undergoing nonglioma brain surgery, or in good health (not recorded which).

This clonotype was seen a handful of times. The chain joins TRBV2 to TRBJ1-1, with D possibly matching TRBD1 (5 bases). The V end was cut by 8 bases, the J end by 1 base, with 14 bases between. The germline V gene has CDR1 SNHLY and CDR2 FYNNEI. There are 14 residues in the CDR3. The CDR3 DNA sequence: TGTGCCAGCCAACACTGGGGGGAGAACACTGAAGCTTTCTTT. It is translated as CASQHWGENTEAFF.

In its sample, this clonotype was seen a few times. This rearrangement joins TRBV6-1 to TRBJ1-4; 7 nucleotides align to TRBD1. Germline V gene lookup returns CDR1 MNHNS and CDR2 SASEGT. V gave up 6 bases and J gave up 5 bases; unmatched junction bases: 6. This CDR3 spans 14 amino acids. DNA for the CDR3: TGTGCCAGCAGGGGGGACAGAGCGAATGAAAAACTGTTTTTT. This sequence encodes CASRGDRANEKLFF.

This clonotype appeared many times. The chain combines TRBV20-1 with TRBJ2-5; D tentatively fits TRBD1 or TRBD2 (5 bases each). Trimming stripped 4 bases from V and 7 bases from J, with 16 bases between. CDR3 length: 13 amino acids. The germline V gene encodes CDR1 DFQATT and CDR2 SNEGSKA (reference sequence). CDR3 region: CSANRDALATQYF. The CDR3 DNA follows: TGCAGTGCTAACCGGGACGCCTTGGCGACCCAGTACTTC.

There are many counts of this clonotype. The CDR3 bases are TGTGCCAGCAGACCGACAGGGTATCAGCCCCAGCATTTT. Amino acid sequence: CASRPTGYQPQHF. The chain uses TRBV27 and TRBJ1-5, with 7 bases lining up with TRBD1. The V segment lost 6 bases and the J segment 5 bases; nucleotides outside the gene matches: 4. From germline, CDR1 is MNHEY and CDR2 SMNVEV (reference sequence). The length of the CDR3 is 13 residues.

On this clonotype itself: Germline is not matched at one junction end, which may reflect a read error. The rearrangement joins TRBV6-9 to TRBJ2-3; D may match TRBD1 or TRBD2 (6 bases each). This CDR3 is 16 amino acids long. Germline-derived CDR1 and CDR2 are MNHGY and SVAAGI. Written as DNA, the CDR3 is TGCGCCAGCAGTGAGTCATTGTCGGGGGCCATAGATACGCAGTATTTT. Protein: CASSESLSGAIDTQYF.

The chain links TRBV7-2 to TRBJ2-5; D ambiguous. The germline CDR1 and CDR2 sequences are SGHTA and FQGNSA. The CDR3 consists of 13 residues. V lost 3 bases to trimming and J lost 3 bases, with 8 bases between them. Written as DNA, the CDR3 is TGTGCCAGCAGCTTGGCGGTAAAAGAGACCCAGTACTTC. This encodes CASSLAVKETQYF.

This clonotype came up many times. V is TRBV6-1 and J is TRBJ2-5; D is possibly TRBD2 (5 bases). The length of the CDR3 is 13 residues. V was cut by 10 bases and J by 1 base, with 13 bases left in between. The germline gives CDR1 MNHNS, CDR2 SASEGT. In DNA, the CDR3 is TGTGCCATCGAGCGGACTGCCCAAGAGACCCAGTACTTC. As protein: CAIERTAQETQYF.

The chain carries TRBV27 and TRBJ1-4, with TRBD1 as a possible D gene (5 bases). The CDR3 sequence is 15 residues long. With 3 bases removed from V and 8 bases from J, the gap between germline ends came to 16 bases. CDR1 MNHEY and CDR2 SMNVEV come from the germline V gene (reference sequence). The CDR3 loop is CASSFRWGAGEKLFF. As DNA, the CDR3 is TGTGCCAGCAGTTTTCGTTGGGGCGCGGGAGAAAAACTGTTTTTT. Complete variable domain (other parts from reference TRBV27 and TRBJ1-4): EAQVTQNPRYLITVTGKKLTVTCSQNMNHEYMSWYRQDPGLGLRQIYYSMNVEVTDKGDVPEGYKVSRKEKRNFPLILESPSPNQTSLYFCASSFRWGAGEKLFFGSGTQLSVL.

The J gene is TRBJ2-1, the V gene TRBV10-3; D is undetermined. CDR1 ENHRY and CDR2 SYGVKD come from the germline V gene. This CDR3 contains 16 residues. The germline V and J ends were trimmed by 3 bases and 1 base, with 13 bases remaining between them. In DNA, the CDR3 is TGTGCCATCAGTGACCCGAGGCTCACTTCCTACAATGAGCAGTTCTTC. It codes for CAISDPRLTSYNEQFF.

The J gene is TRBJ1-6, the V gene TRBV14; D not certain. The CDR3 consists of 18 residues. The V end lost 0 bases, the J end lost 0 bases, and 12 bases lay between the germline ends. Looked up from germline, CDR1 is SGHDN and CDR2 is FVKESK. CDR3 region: CASSQDPGVSSYNSPLHF. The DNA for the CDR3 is TGTGCCAGCAGCCAAGATCCCGGCGTCAGCTCCTATAATTCACCCCTCCACTTT.

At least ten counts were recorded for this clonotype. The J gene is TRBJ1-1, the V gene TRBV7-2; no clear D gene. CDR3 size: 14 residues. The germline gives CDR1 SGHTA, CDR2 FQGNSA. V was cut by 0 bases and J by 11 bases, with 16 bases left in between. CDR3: CASSLASTSREAFF. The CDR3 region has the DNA TGTGCCAGCAGCTTAGCTAGCACCAGCCGAGAGGCTTTCTTT.

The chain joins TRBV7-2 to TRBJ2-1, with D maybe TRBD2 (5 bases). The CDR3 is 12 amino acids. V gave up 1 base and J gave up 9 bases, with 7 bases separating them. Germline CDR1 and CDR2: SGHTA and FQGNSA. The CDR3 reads CASSLEGSEQFF. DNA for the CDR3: TGTGCCAGCAGCTTAGAAGGGAGTGAGCAGTTCTTC.

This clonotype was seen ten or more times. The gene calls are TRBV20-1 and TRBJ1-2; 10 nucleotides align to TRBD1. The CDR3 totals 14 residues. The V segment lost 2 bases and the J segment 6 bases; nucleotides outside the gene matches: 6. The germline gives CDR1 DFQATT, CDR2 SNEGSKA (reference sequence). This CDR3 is CSARNPGQGHGYTF. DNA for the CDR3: TGCAGTGCTAGAAACCCGGGACAGGGGCATGGCTACACCTTC.

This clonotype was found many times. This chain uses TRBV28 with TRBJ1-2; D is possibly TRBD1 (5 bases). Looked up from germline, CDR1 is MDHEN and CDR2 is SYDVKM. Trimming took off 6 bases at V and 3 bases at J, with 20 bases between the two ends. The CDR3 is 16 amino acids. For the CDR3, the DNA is TGTGCCAGCAGCTCCAGAACACAAGACAGCGACTATGGCTACACCTTC. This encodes CASSSRTQDSDYGYTF.

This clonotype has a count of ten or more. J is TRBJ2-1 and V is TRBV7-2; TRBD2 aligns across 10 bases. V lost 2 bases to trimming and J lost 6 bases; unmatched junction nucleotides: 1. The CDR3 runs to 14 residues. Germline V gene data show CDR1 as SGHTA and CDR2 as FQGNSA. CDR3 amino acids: CASSLSGGVNEQFF. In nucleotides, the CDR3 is TGTGCCAGCAGCTTAAGCGGGGGGGTCAATGAGCAGTTCTTC.

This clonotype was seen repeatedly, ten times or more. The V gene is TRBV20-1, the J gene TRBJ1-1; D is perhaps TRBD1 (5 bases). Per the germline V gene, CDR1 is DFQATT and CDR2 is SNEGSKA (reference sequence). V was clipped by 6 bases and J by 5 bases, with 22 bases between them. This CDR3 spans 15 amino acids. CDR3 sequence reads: CSAQAASGRGTEAFF. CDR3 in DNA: TGCAGTGCCCAGGCGGCTTCAGGGCGAGGAACTGAAGCTTTCTTT.

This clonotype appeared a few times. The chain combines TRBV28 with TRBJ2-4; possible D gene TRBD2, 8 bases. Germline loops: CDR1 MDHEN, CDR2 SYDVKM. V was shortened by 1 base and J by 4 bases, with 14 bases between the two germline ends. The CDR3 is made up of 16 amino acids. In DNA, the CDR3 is TGTGCCAGCAGTTTATTGGTAGCGGGACAGAAAAACATTCAGTACTTC. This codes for CASSLLVAGQKNIQYF.

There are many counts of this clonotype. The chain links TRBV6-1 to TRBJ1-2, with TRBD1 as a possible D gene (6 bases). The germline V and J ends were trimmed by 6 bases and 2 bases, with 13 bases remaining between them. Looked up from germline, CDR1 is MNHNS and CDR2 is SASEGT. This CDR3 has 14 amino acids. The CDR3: CASRSPQGNYGYTF. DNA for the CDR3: TGTGCCAGCAGATCTCCTCAGGGGAACTATGGCTACACCTTC.

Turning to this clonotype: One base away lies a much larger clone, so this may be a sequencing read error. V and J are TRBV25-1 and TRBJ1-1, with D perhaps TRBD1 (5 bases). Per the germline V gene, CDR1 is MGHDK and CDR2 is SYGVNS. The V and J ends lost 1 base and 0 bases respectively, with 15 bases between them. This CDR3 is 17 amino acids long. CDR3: CASSESPTANLNTEAFF. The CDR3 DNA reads TGTGCCAGCAGTGAATCCCCGACAGCTAACTTGAACACTGAAGCTTTCTTT.

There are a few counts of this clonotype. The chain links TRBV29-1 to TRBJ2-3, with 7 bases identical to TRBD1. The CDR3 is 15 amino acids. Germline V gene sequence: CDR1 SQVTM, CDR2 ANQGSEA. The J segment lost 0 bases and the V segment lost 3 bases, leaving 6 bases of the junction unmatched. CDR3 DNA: TGCAGCGTTGAGCCTCCGGGACAGAGCACAGATACGCAGTATTTT. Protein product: CSVEPPGQSTDTQYF.

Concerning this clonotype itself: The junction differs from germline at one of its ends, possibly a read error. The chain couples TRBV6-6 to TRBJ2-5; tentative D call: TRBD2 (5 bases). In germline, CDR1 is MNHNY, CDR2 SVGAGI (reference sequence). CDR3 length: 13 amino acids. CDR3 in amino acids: CAISESRAETQYF. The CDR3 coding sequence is TGTGCCATCAGTGAGTCGAGGGCAGAGACCCAGTACTTC.

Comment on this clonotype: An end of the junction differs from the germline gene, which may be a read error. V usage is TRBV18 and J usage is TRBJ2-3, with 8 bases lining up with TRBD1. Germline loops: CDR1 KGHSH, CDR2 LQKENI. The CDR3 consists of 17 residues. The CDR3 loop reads CASPPPVSGGAGDTQYF. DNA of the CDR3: TGTGCCAGCCCACCACCTGTTTCAGGGGGCGCAGGAGATACGCAGTATTTT. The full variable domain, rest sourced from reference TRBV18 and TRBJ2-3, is NAGVMQNPRHLVRRRGQEARLRCSPMKGHSHVYWYRQLPEEGLKFMVYLQKENIIDESGMPKERFSAEFPKEGPSILRIQQVVRGDSAAYFCASPPPVSGGAGDTQYFGPGTRLTVL.

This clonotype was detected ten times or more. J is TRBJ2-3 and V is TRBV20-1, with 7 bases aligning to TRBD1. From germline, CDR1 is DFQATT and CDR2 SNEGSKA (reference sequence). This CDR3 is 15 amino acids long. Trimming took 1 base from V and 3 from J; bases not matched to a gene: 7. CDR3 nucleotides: TGCAGTGCTAGAGCTCTAACAGGGGCGACAGATACGCAGTATTTT. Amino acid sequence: CSARALTGATDTQYF.

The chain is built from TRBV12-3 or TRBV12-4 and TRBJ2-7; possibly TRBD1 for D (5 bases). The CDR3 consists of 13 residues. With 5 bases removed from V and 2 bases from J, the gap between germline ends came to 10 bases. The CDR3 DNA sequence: TGTGCCAGCAGTCGGACAAACCCCTACGAGCAGTACGTC. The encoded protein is CASSRTNPYEQYV.

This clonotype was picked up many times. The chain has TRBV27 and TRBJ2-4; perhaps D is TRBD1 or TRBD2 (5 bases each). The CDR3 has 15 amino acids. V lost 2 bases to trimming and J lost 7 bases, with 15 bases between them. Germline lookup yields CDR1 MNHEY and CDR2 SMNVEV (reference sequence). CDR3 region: CASSLALYEGNIQYF. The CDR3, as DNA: TGTGCCAGCAGTTTAGCCCTCTACGAGGGGAACATTCAGTACTTC.

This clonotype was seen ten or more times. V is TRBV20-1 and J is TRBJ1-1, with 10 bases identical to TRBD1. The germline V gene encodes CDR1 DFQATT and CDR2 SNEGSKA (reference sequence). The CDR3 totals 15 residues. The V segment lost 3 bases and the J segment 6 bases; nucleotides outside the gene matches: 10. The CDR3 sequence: CSARPSTGGFAEAFF. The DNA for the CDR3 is TGCAGTGCTAGGCCGTCGACAGGGGGCTTCGCTGAAGCTTTCTTT.

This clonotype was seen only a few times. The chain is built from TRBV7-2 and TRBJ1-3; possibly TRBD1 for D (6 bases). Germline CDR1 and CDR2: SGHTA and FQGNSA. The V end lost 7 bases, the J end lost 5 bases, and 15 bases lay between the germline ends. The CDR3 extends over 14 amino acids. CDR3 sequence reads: CASTSQGSRNTIYF. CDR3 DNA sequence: TGTGCCAGCACCTCCCAGGGGTCACGAAACACCATATATTTT.

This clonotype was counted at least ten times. Here the CDR3 DNA reads TGTGCCACCAGTGATTTGCGTTCAGGGGAGGTAGATACGCAGTATTTT. It translates to CATSDLRSGEVDTQYF. The chain couples TRBV24-1 to TRBJ2-3; D possibly matches TRBD1 or TRBD2 (6 bases each). The CDR3 sequence is 16 residues long. The V gene's germline CDR1 is KGHDR and CDR2 SFDVKD. V lost 0 bases, J lost 5 bases, and 14 bases lay in between.

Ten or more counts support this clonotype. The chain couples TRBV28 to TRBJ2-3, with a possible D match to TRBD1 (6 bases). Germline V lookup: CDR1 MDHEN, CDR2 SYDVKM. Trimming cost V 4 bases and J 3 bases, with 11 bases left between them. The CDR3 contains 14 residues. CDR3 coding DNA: TGTGCCAGCAGTTCGACCGGGACAACAGATACGCAGTATTTT. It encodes CASSSTGTTDTQYF.

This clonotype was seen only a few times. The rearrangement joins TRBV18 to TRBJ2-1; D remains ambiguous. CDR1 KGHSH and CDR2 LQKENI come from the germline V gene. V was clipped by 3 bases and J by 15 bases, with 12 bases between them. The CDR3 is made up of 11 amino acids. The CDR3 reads CASSPGQSAFF. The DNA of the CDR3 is TGTGCCAGCTCACCCGGCCAGTCTGCGTTCTTC.

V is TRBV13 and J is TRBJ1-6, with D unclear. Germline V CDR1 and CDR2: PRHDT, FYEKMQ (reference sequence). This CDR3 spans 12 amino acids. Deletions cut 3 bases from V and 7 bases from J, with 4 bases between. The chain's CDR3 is CASSFINSPLHF. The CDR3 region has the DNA TGTGCCAGCAGCTTTATCAATTCACCCCTCCACTTT. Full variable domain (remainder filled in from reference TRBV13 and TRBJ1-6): AAGVIQSPRHLIKEKRETATLKCYPIPRHDTVYWYQQGPGQDPQFLISFYEKMQSDKGSIPDRFSAQQFSDYHSELNMSSLELGDSALYFCASSFINSPLHFGNGTRLTVT.

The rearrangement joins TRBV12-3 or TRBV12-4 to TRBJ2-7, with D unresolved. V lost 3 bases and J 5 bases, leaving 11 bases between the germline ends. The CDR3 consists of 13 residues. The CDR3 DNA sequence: TGTGCCAGCAGTTTTCTCCAGGTAGACGAGCAGTACGTC. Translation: CASSFLQVDEQYV.